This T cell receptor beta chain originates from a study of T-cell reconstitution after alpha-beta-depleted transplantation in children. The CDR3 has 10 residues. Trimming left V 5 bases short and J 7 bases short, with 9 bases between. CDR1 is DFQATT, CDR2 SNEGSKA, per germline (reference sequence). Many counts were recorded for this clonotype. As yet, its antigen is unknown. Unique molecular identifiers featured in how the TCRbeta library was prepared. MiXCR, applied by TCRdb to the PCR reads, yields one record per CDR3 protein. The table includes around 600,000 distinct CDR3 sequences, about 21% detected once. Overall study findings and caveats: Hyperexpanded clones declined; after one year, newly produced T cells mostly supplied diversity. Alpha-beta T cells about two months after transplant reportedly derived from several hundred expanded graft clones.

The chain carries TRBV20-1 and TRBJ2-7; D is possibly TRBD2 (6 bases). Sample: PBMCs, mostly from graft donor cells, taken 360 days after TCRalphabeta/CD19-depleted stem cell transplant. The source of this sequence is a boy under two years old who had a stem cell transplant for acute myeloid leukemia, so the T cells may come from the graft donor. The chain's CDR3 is CSAWRGEQYF. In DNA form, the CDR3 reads TGCAGTGCTTGGCGGGGAGAGCAGTACTTC.